The present T cell receptor (beta chain) was sequenced within a study of blood T cell repertoires in COVID-19. Study in general: There were acute and convalescent COVID-19 samples, and they came from the United States, Italy and Spain. Sources were T cells, B-cell-depleted T cells, or PBMCs; the material itself was cDNA or gDNA.

Per germline, CDR1 WNHNN and CDR2 SYGVQD (reference sequence). This CDR3 has 17 amino acids. V lost 2 bases and J 4 bases, leaving 20 bases between the germline ends. Original handling: For nucleated cells, counts were estimated from reference gene primer amplification. The repertoire was sequenced with immunoSEQ multiplex PCR; TCRdb's copy has only in-frame clones and lacks some. That table gives V, J and clone size, and the DNA gave D and trimming. The sample records under 250,000 clones, just under 85% being singletons. The rearrangement uses TRBV10-1 and TRBJ2-5, with a weak D call TRBD2 (6 bases). Input material: peripheral blood. The source is a woman between 50 and 59 years old with active or convalescent COVID-19. The CDR3 loop is CASSERGAGTARETQYF. In DNA, the CDR3 is TGCGCCAGCAGTGAGCGCGGGGCAGGGACGGCTAGAGAGACCCAGTACTTC.